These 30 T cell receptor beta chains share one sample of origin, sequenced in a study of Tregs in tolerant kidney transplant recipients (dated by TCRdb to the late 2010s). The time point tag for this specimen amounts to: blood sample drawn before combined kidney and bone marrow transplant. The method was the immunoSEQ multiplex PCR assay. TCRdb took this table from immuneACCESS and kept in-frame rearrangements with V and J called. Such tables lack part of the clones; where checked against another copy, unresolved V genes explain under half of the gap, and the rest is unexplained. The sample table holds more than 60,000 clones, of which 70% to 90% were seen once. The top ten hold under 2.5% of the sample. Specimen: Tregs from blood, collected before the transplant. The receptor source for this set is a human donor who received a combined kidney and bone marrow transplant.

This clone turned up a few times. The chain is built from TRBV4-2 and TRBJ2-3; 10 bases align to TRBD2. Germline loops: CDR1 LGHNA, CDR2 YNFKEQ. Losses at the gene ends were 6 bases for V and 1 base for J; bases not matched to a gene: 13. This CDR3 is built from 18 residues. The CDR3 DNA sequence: TGTGCCAGCAGACCCTTTAGCGGGGGGCCTTCTGGCACAGATACGCAGTATTTT. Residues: CASRPFSGGPSGTDTQYF.

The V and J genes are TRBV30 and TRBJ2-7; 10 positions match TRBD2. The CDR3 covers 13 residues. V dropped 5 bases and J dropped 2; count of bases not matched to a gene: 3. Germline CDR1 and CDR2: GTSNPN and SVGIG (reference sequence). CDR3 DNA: TGTGCCTGGGCTAGCGGGAGTCCCTACGAGCAGTACTTC. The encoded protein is CAWASGSPYEQYF.

In nucleotides, the CDR3 is TGTGCCAGCAGCCGAGAGATGGCCTACGAGCAGTACTTC. It specifies CASSREMAYEQYF. J is TRBJ2-7 and V is TRBV6-1; D unresolved. CDR3 length: 13 amino acids. V gave up 6 bases and J gave up 2 bases, with 11 bases separating them. Germline-derived CDR1 and CDR2 are MNHNS and SASEGT.

CDR3 residues: CASSLGTDNEQFF. Here the CDR3 DNA reads TGCGCCAGCAGCTTGGGGACAGACAATGAGCAGTTCTTC. V usage is TRBV5-1 and J usage is TRBJ2-1, with a weak D call TRBD1 (6 bases). The ends were cut back, 0 bases at V and 5 bases at J, with 6 bases in the middle. The CDR3 runs to 13 residues. The germline CDR1 and CDR2 sequences are SGHRS and YFSETQ.

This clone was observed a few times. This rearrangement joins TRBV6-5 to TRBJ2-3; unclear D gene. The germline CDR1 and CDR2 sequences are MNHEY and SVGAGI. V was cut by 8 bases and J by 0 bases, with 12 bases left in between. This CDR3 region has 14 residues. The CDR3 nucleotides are TGTGCCAGCCGTCTTGGCGGTAGCACAGATACGCAGTATTTT. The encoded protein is CASRLGGSTDTQYF.

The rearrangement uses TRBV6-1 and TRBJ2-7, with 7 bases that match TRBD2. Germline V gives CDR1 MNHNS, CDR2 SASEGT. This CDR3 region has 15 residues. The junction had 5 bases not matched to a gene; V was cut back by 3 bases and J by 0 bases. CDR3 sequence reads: CASSERAGNSYEQYF. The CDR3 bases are TGTGCCAGCAGTGAGAGAGCGGGGAACTCCTACGAGCAGTACTTC.

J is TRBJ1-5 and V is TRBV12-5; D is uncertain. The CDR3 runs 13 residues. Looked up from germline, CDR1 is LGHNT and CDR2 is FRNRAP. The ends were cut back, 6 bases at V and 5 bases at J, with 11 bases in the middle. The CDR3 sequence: CASGGGRDQPQHF. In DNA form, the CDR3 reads TGTGCTAGTGGAGGAGGGCGAGATCAGCCCCAGCATTTT.

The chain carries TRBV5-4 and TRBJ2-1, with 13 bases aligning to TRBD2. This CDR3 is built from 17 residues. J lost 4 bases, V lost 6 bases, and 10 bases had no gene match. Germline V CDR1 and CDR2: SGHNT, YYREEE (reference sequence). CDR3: CASTQTSGRTGYNEQFF. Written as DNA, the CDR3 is TGTGCCAGCACACAGACTAGCGGGAGGACGGGGTACAATGAGCAGTTCTTC.

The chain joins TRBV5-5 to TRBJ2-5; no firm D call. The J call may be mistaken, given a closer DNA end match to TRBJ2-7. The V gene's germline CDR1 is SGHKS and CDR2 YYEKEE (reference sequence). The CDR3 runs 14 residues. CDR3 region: CASSPDLRIYEQYF. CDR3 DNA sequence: TGTGCCAGCAGCCCCGATCTACGGATTTACGAGCAGTACTTC.

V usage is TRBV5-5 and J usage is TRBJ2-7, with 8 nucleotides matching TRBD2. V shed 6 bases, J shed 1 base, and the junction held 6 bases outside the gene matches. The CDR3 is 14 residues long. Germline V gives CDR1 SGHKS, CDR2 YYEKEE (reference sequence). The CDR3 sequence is CASTLSGESYEQYF. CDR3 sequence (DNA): TGTGCCAGCACCCTTAGCGGGGAGTCCTACGAGCAGTACTTC.

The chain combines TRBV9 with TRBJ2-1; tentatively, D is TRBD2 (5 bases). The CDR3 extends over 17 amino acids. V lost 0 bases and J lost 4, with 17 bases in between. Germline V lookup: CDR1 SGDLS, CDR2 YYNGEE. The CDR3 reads CASSVGAADSLYNEQFF. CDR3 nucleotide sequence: TGTGCCAGCAGCGTAGGAGCGGCGGACTCCCTTTACAATGAGCAGTTCTTC.

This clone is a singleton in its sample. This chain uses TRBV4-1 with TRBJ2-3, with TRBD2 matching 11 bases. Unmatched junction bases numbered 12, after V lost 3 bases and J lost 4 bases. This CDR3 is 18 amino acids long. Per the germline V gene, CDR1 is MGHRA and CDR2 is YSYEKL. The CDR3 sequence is CASSHSAALAGGADTQYF. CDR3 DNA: TGCGCCAGCAGCCATTCTGCGGCGCTAGCGGGAGGCGCAGATACGCAGTATTTT.

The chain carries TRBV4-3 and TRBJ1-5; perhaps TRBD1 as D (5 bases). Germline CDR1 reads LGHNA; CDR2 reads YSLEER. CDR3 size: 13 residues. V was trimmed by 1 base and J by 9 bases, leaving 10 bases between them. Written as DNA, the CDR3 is TGCGCCAGCAGCCAAGTCAGGGAGATGCCCCAGCATTTT. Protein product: CASSQVREMPQHF.

In DNA, the CDR3 is TGCAGCGTTGACCCGGGACTAGCGGCGAGGGAGACCCAGTACTTC. Residues: CSVDPGLAARETQYF. The chain is built from TRBV29-1 and TRBJ2-5; 11 bases fit TRBD2. CDR3 length equals 15 residues. Unmatched junction bases numbered 8, after V lost 3 bases and J lost 5 bases. The germline CDR1 and CDR2 sequences are SQVTM and ANQGSEA.

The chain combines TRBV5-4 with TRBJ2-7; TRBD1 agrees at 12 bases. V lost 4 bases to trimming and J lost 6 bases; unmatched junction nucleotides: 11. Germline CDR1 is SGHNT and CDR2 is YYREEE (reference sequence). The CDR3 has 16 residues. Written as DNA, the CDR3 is TGTGCCAGCAGCCCTCTGCCGGGACAGGGGGCGGGCGAGCAGTACTTC. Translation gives CASSPLPGQGAGEQYF.

This CDR3 reads CASSLAGTSNTGELFF. The CDR3, as DNA: TGCGCCAGCAGCTTGGCTGGGACTAGCAACACCGGGGAGCTGTTTTTT. The rearrangement uses TRBV5-1 and TRBJ2-2; TRBD2 matches at 9 bases. Trimming removed 0 bases from V and 2 bases from J; junction bases left unmatched: 2. Germline V gene sequence: CDR1 SGHRS, CDR2 YFSETQ. This CDR3 region has 16 residues.

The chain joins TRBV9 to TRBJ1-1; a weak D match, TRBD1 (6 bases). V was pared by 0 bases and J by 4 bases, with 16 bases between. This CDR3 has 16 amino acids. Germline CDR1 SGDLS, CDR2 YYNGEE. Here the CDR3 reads CASSVDPGAVGTEAFF. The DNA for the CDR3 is TGTGCCAGCAGCGTAGACCCGGGGGCGGTAGGCACTGAAGCTTTCTTT.

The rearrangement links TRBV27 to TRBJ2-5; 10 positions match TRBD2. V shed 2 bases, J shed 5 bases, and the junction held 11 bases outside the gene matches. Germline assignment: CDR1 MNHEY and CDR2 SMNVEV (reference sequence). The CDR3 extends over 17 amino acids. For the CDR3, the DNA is TGTGCCAGCAGTTTACGAAGTACTAGCGGGATCGGTGAGACCCAGTACTTC. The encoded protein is CASSLRSTSGIGETQYF.

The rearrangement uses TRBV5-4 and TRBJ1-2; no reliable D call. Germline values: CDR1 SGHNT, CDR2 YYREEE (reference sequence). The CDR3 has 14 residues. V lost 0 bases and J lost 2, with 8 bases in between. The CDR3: CASSLETYNYGYTF. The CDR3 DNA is TGTGCCAGCAGCTTGGAGACATACAACTATGGCTACACCTTC.

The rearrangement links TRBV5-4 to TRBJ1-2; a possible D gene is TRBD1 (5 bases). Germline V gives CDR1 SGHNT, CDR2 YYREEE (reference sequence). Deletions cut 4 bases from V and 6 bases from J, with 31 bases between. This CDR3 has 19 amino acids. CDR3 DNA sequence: TGTGCCAGCAGCCCTTCCTTGGTTCAGGCGGCCCAAGGGGCCCATGGCTACACCTTC. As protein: CASSPSLVQAAQGAHGYTF.

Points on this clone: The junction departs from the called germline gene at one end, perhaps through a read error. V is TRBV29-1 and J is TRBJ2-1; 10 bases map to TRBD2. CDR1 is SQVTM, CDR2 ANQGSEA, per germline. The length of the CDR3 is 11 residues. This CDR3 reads CSTSGYNEQFF. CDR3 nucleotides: TGTTCGACTAGCGGGTACAATGAGCAGTTCTTC.

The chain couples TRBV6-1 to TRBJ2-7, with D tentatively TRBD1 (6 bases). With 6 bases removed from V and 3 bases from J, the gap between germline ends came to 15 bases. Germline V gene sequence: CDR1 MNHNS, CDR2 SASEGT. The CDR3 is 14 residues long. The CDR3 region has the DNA TGTGCCAGCAGAATACAGGGTGGACTCTACGAGCAGTACTTC. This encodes CASRIQGGLYEQYF.

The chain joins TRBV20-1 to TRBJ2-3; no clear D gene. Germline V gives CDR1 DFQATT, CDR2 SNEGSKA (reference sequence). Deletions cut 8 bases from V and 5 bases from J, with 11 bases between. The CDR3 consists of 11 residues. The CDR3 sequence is CSSRRVDTQYF. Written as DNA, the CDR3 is TGCAGTTCGCGTAGGGTAGATACGCAGTATTTT.

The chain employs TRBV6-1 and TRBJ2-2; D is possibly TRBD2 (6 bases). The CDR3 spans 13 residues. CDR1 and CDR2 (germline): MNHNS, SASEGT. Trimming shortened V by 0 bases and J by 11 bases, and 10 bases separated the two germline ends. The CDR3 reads CASSEAQRAELFF. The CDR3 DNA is TGTGCCAGCAGTGAAGCGCAGCGGGCCGAGCTGTTTTTT.

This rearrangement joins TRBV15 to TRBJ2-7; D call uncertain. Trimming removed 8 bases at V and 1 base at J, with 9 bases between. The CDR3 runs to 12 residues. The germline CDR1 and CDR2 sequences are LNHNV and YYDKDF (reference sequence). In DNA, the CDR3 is TGTGCCACCCGAGATACATCCTACGAGCAGTACTTC. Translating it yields CATRDTSYEQYF.

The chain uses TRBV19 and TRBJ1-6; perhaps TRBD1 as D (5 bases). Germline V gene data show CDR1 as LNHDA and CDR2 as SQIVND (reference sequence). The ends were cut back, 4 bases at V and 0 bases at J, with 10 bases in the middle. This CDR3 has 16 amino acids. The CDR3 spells CASSKYRSSYNSPLHF. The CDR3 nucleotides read TGTGCCAGTAGTAAATACAGGAGCTCCTATAATTCACCCCTCCACTTT.

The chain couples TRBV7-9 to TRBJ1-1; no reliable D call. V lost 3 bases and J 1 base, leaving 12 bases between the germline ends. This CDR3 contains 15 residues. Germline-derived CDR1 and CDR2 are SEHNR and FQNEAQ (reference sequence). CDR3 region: CASSFDGEGNTEAFF. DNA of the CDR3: TGTGCCAGCAGCTTTGACGGGGAGGGGAACACTGAAGCTTTCTTT.

The CDR3 DNA is TGCGCCAGCAGCCAGATTGACGGGACTACCTACGAGCAGTACTTC. Translation: CASSQIDGTTYEQYF. The chain links TRBV4-1 to TRBJ2-7; 7 bases match TRBD2. This CDR3 comprises 15 residues. V lost 3 bases and J lost 2; bases outside the gene matches: 7. Germline V gene sequence: CDR1 MGHRA, CDR2 YSYEKL.

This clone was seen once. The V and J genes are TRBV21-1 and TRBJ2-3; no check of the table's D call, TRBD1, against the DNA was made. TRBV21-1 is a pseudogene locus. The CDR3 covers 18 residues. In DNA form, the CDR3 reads TGTGCCAGCAGCAAAGCCGGGTCAGGGCTAATATTCTCAGATACGCAGTATTTT. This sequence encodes CASSKAGSGLIFSDTQYF.

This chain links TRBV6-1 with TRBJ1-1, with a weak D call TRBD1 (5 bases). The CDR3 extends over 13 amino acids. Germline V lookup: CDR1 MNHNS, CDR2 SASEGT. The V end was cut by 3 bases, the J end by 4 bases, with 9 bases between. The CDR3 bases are TGTGCCAGCAGTGAGCAGGGCCCCACTGAAGCTTTCTTT. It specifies CASSEQGPTEAFF.